These 18 T cell receptor beta chains were all obtained from the same sample, sequenced in a study of cytomegalovirus exposure and HLA in healthy donors. Use of 60 Vbeta and 13 Jbeta primers characterized the PCR. Measured with immunoSEQ multiplex PCR; TCRdb has only the in-frame clones, and not every one. The sample table includes around 100,000 clones. Sequences were obtained from PBMCs. The source is a man between 50 and 59 years old in good health and CMV-seronegative.

This chain connects TRBV10-1 to TRBJ2-7; tentatively, D is TRBD2 (5 bases). The CDR3 loop spans 19 amino acids. The V gene lost 8 bases and the J gene lost 2 bases, with 31 bases spanning the gap. The germline V gene encodes CDR1 WNHNN and CDR2 SYGVQD (reference sequence). The CDR3 region has the DNA TGCGCCAGCGACGCAGTACCTCAAAACCGGAGGCGAGGAACCTACGAGCAGTACTTC. Protein sequence: CASDAVPQNRRRGTYEQYF.

The chain has TRBV7-2 and TRBJ2-4; 8 bases match TRBD2. With 5 bases clipped from V and 6 bases from J, the junction kept 9 bases outside the gene matches. CDR3 length: 15 amino acids. Germline V gene data show CDR1 as SGHTA and CDR2 as FQGNSA. The CDR3 sequence is CASSIKAGVPNIQYF. The CDR3 DNA reads TGTGCCAGCAGCATAAAAGCGGGAGTCCCAAACATTCAGTACTTC.

This chain links TRBV2 with TRBJ2-7, with D perhaps TRBD2 (6 bases). The CDR3 is 14 amino acids. Per germline, CDR1 SNHLY and CDR2 FYNNEI. Trimming removed 4 bases from V and 0 bases from J, with 10 bases in between. The CDR3 bases are TGTGCCAGCAGTGGCGGGATTCGCTCCTACGAGCAGTACTTC. It is translated as CASSGGIRSYEQYF. The whole variable domain, remainder taken from reference TRBV2 and TRBJ2-7, is EPEVTQTPSHQVTQMGQEVILRCVPISNHLYFYWYRQILGQKVEFLVSFYNNEISEKSEIFDDQFSVERPDGSNFTLKIRSTKLEDSAMYFCASSGGIRSYEQYFGPGTRLTVT.

The rearrangement joins TRBV19 to TRBJ2-1; tentatively, D is TRBD1 (6 bases). Deletions cut 10 bases from V and 6 bases from J, with 10 bases between. The CDR3 loop spans 11 amino acids. Germline-derived CDR1 and CDR2 are LNHDA and SQIVND (reference sequence). The CDR3 is CATRDTNEQFF. CDR3 sequence (DNA): TGTGCCACTCGGGACACCAATGAGCAGTTCTTC.

The rearrangement joins TRBV7-2 to TRBJ1-1; no reliable D call. V lost 2 bases, J lost 0 bases, and 7 bases lay in between. Per the germline V gene, CDR1 is SGHTA and CDR2 is FQGNSA. The length of the CDR3 is 14 residues. As DNA, the CDR3 is TGTGCCAGCAGCTTATACGGTGTGAACACTGAAGCTTTCTTT. Amino acids: CASSLYGVNTEAFF. Drawing the rest from reference TRBV7-2 and TRBJ1-1, the complete variable domain is GAGVSQSPSNKVTEKGKDVELRCDPISGHTALYWYRQSLGQGLEFLIYFQGNSAPDKSGLPSDRFSAERTGGSVSTLTIQRTQQEDSAVYLCASSLYGVNTEAFFGQGTRLTVV.

CDR3: CASSQGQGNTEAFF. DNA for the CDR3: TGTGCCAGCTCACAGGGACAGGGGAACACTGAAGCTTTCTTT. The rearrangement uses TRBV18 and TRBJ1-1, with 9 bases aligning to TRBD1. With 4 bases clipped from V and 1 base from J, the junction kept 1 base outside the gene matches. This CDR3 spans 14 amino acids. Germline-derived CDR1 and CDR2 are KGHSH and LQKENI. Complete variable domain (other parts from reference TRBV18 and TRBJ1-1): NAGVMQNPRHLVRRRGQEARLRCSPMKGHSHVYWYRQLPEEGLKFMVYLQKENIIDESGMPKERFSAEFPKEGPSILRIQQVVRGDSAAYFCASSQGQGNTEAFFGQGTRLTVV.

The J gene is TRBJ2-7, the V gene TRBV6-5; a possible D gene is TRBD1 (6 bases). V lost 3 bases to trimming and J lost 2 bases, with 14 bases between them. CDR1 is MNHEY and CDR2 is SVGAGI in the germline V gene. The CDR3 has 15 residues. The CDR3 protein is CASSYNPDSPYEQYF. CDR3 bases: TGTGCCAGCAGTTATAATCCGGACAGTCCCTACGAGCAGTACTTC.

The V call is TRBV6-6, the J call TRBJ2-7, with 11 bases identical to TRBD2. The CDR3 is 13 residues long. Trimming removed 6 bases from V and 6 bases from J; junction bases left unmatched: 4. CDR1 and CDR2 (germline): MNHNY, SVGAGI (reference sequence). The CDR3 reads CASSPTSGGEQYF. The CDR3 DNA reads as TGTGCCAGCAGCCCAACTAGCGGGGGCGAGCAGTACTTC.

This rearrangement joins TRBV10-3 to TRBJ1-1, with 9 nucleotides matching TRBD1. Germline V gives CDR1 ENHRY, CDR2 SYGVKD. There are 13 residues in the CDR3. V shed 6 bases, J shed 11 bases, and the junction held 10 bases outside the gene matches. The CDR3: CAIRHRDREPAFF. The CDR3 nucleotides are TGTGCCATCAGACACCGGGACAGGGAGCCGGCTTTCTTT.

V and J are TRBV18 and TRBJ1-1; 7 nucleotides line up with TRBD1. Losses at the gene ends were 3 bases for V and 2 bases for J; bases not matched to a gene: 3. The CDR3 is 14 amino acids. Germline loops: CDR1 KGHSH, CDR2 LQKENI. CDR3 region: CASSPWDSNTEAFF. CDR3 bases: TGTGCCAGCTCACCTTGGGACAGCAACACTGAAGCTTTCTTT.

The V call is TRBV4-3, the J call TRBJ1-2; TRBD1 agrees at 7 bases. This CDR3 region has 14 residues. CDR1 is LGHNA and CDR2 is YSLEER in the germline V gene. The V segment lost 0 bases and the J segment 7 bases; nucleotides outside the gene matches: 5. In DNA form, the CDR3 reads TGCGCCAGCAGCCAAGAGGTGGGACAGCGTGGCTACACCTTC. Its translation is CASSQEVGQRGYTF.

The rearrangement joins TRBV5-1 to TRBJ2-1; 9 nucleotides match TRBD2. The J segment lost 10 bases and the V segment lost 1 base, leaving 9 bases of the junction unmatched. The CDR3 spans 15 residues. The V gene's germline CDR1 is SGHRS and CDR2 YFSETQ. Written as DNA, the CDR3 is TGCGCCAGCAGCTTGACTAGCGGGTCTCGCCTGGAGCAGTTCTTC. Translated, it gives CASSLTSGSRLEQFF.

The chain recombines TRBV4-2 with TRBJ2-1, with D maybe TRBD2 (6 bases). In germline, CDR1 is LGHNA, CDR2 YNFKEQ. The CDR3 is made up of 14 amino acids. V was trimmed by 1 base and J by 9 bases, leaving 13 bases between them. The CDR3 reads CASSQAGGWGEQFF. In nucleotides, the CDR3 is TGTGCCAGCAGCCAAGCAGGAGGGTGGGGTGAGCAGTTCTTC.

V and J are TRBV29-1 and TRBJ1-1, with 9 bases aligning to TRBD1. Germline values: CDR1 SQVTM, CDR2 ANQGSEA. With 5 bases clipped from V and 1 base from J, the junction kept 8 bases outside the gene matches. The CDR3 has 15 amino acids. The CDR3 protein is CSVIPGGQGNTEAFF. The CDR3 DNA follows: TGCAGCGTTATCCCAGGGGGACAGGGGAACACTGAAGCTTTCTTT.

This chain links TRBV19 with TRBJ1-4; D ambiguous. This CDR3 comprises 14 residues. With 4 bases removed from V and 4 bases from J, the gap between germline ends came to 10 bases. Germline-derived CDR1 and CDR2 are LNHDA and SQIVND (reference sequence). CDR3 in DNA: TGTGCCAGTAGTACCCCGCCGGTTAATGAAAAACTGTTTTTT. This gives the protein CASSTPPVNEKLFF.

The gene calls are TRBV27 and TRBJ1-2, with 9 positions matching TRBD1. This CDR3 is 13 amino acids long. Unmatched junction bases numbered 5, after V lost 8 bases and J lost 4 bases. CDR1 is MNHEY, CDR2 SMNVEV, per germline (reference sequence). CDR3 residues: CASGDRAGYGYTF. In DNA form, the CDR3 reads TGTGCCAGCGGGGACAGGGCTGGCTATGGCTACACCTTC.

The genes are TRBV1 and TRBJ2-2; the table's D call, TRBD2, has no DNA check behind it. TRBV1 constitutes a pseudogene. The CDR3 length is 19 residues. The CDR3 region has the DNA TGCACCAGCAGCCAAGCGTCGTGGGGGAATAGCGGGGACACCGGGGAGCTGTTTTTT. Translated: CTSSQASWGNSGDTGELFF.

For the CDR3, the DNA is TGTGCCAGCAGACACAGGGACAACACTGAAGCTTTCTTT. The encoded protein is CASRHRDNTEAFF. J is TRBJ1-1 and V is TRBV21-1; the table's D call, TRBD1, was not checked against the DNA. TRBV21-1 is recorded as a pseudogene. The length of the CDR3 is 13 residues.